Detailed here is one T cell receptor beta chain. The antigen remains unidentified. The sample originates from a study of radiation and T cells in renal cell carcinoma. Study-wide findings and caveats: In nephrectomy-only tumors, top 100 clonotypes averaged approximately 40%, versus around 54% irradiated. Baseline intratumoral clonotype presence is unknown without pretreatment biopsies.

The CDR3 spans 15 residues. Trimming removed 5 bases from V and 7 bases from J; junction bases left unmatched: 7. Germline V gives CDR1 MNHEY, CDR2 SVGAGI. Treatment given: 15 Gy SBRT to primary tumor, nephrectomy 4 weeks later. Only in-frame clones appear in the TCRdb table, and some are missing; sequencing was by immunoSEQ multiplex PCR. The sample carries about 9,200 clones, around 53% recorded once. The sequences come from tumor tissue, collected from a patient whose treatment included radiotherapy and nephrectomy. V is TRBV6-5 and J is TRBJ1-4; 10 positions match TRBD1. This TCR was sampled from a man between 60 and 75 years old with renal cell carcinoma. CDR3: CASSPLDRGFEKLFF. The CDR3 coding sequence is TGTGCCAGCAGTCCCTTGGACAGGGGGTTTGAAAAACTGTTTTTT.